This T cell receptor beta chain was sequenced for a study of shared clonotypes between healthy human individuals. V lost 1 base, J lost 4 bases, and 11 bases lay in between. Germline-derived CDR1 and CDR2 are MDHEN and SYDVKM. The CDR3 runs 14 residues. Terminally differentiated effector memory CD45RA+ cells were excluded from the naive CD8 cells, which were CD45RO-negative and positively selected for CCR7. The protocol was immunoSEQ multiplex PCR, while the TCRdb copy is restricted to in-frame clones and leaves out a portion. The repertoire holds roughly 2.1 million clones, with 85% to 95% as singletons.

This sequence originates from a man aged 18 to 29 in good health. Some clones in this sample may be carry-over from other donors' samples. V gene TRBV28 combines with J gene TRBJ2-7; D not certain. What was sequenced was naive CD8+ T cells from PBMCs. The CDR3 spells CASSLSNYIYEQYF. In nucleotides, the CDR3 is TGTGCCAGCAGTTTATCCAATTACATTTACGAGCAGTACTTC.